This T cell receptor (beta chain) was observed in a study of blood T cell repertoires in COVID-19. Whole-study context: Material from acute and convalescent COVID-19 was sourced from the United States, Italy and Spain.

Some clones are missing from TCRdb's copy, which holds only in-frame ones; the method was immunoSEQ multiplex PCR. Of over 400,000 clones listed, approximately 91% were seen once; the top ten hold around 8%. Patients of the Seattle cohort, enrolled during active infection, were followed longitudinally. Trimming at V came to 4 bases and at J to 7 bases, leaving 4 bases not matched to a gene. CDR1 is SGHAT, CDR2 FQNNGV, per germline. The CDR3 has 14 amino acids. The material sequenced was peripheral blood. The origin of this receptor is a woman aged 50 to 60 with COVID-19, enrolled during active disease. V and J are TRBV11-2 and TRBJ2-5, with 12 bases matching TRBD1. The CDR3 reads CASSSGTGGATQYF. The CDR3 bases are TGTGCCAGCAGCTCCGGGACAGGGGGCGCGACCCAGTACTTC.